The 9 T cell receptor beta chains below were found in one sample sequenced in a study of cytomegalovirus exposure and HLA in healthy donors. The protocol was immunoSEQ multiplex PCR, while the TCRdb copy is restricted to in-frame clones and leaves out a portion. Of roughly 180,000 clones listed, around nine tenths were seen once; the top ten hold around 7.2%. Sequenced: PBMCs. These receptor sequences come from a man aged 25-40 years in good health and CMV-seropositive.

The chain's CDR3 is CATLGQGVINYGYTF. Written as DNA, the CDR3 is TGTGCCACCCTGGGACAGGGCGTTATTAACTATGGCTACACCTTC. V and J are TRBV6-1 and TRBJ1-2, with 9 positions matching TRBD1. V gave up 10 bases and J gave up 1 base; unmatched junction bases: 10. The CDR3 runs to 15 residues. Germline CDR1 reads MNHNS; CDR2 reads SASEGT.

The gene calls are TRBV5-1 and TRBJ2-3; 13 bases line up with TRBD2. The CDR3 has 17 residues. After removal of 4 bases from V and 1 base from J, the junction contained 6 bases not matched to a gene. CDR1 is SGHRS, CDR2 YFSETQ, per germline. The CDR3 region has the DNA TGCGCCAGCAGCACGGGACTAGCGGGGCTAGGCACAGATACGCAGTATTTT. It yields the protein CASSTGLAGLGTDTQYF.

This chain connects TRBV6-6 to TRBJ1-4, with D possibly matching TRBD1 (6 bases). There are 13 residues in the CDR3. Germline V lookup: CDR1 MNHNY, CDR2 SVGAGI (reference sequence). V lost 6 bases and J 10 bases, leaving 15 bases between the germline ends. CDR3 in amino acids: CASSPVGGGKLFF. In DNA form, the CDR3 reads TGTGCCAGCAGCCCAGTGGGGGGCGGAAAACTGTTTTTT.

The V gene is TRBV4-3, the J gene TRBJ1-2; no definite D call. CDR3 length: 14 residues. Germline V gene data show CDR1 as LGHNA and CDR2 as YSLEER. Trimming pared 4 bases from V and 5 bases from J, leaving 14 bases between. CDR3 sequence (DNA): TGCGCCAGCAGCCCTGAAATCCGACCGTATGGCTACACCTTC. The encoded protein is CASSPEIRPYGYTF.

The chain uses TRBV5-1 and TRBJ1-1; the D is unclear. Trimming cost V 0 bases and J 5 bases, with 8 bases left between them. Germline CDR1 is SGHRS and CDR2 is YFSETQ. The CDR3 sequence is 13 residues long. CDR3 bases: TGCGCCAGCAGCTTGGGTAGGGTGACTGAAGCTTTCTTT. Amino acids: CASSLGRVTEAFF.

The count of this clone is one. V is TRBV4-3 and J is TRBJ2-7; maybe TRBD2 (5 bases). From germline, CDR1 is LGHNA and CDR2 YSLEER. The CDR3 is 15 residues long. Deletions cut 1 base from V and 0 bases from J, with 10 bases between. CDR3 sequence: CASSQADSFSYEQYF. The DNA of the CDR3 is TGCGCCAGCAGCCAAGCGGACTCTTTCTCCTACGAGCAGTACTTC.

V and J are TRBV6-5 and TRBJ1-1; a weak D match, TRBD1 (5 bases). This CDR3 comprises 13 residues. V lost 2 bases and J 7 bases, leaving 11 bases between the germline ends. CDR1 is MNHEY, CDR2 SVGAGI, per germline. In nucleotides, the CDR3 is TGTGCCAGCAGTTACAGGCAGGGTATTGAAGCTTTCTTT. This encodes CASSYRQGIEAFF.

This chain links TRBV19 with TRBJ1-4, with D perhaps TRBD1 (6 bases). The V gene's germline CDR1 is LNHDA and CDR2 SQIVND (reference sequence). This CDR3 has 14 amino acids. V was clipped by 3 bases and J by 3 bases, with 8 bases between them. The CDR3 loop is CASSIQGSNEKLFF. CDR3 sequence (DNA): TGTGCCAGTAGTATCCAGGGGTCTAATGAAAAACTGTTTTTT.

This sequence joins TRBV6-5 and TRBJ2-5, with TRBD2 matching over 7 bases. With V trimmed by 5 bases and J by 3 bases, 3 bases remained unmatched. The CDR3 has 13 amino acids. Germline CDR1 and CDR2: MNHEY and SVGAGI. CDR3 nucleotide sequence: TGTGCCAGCAGTCTCCTAGCGGAAGAGACCCAGTACTTC. As protein: CASSLLAEETQYF.